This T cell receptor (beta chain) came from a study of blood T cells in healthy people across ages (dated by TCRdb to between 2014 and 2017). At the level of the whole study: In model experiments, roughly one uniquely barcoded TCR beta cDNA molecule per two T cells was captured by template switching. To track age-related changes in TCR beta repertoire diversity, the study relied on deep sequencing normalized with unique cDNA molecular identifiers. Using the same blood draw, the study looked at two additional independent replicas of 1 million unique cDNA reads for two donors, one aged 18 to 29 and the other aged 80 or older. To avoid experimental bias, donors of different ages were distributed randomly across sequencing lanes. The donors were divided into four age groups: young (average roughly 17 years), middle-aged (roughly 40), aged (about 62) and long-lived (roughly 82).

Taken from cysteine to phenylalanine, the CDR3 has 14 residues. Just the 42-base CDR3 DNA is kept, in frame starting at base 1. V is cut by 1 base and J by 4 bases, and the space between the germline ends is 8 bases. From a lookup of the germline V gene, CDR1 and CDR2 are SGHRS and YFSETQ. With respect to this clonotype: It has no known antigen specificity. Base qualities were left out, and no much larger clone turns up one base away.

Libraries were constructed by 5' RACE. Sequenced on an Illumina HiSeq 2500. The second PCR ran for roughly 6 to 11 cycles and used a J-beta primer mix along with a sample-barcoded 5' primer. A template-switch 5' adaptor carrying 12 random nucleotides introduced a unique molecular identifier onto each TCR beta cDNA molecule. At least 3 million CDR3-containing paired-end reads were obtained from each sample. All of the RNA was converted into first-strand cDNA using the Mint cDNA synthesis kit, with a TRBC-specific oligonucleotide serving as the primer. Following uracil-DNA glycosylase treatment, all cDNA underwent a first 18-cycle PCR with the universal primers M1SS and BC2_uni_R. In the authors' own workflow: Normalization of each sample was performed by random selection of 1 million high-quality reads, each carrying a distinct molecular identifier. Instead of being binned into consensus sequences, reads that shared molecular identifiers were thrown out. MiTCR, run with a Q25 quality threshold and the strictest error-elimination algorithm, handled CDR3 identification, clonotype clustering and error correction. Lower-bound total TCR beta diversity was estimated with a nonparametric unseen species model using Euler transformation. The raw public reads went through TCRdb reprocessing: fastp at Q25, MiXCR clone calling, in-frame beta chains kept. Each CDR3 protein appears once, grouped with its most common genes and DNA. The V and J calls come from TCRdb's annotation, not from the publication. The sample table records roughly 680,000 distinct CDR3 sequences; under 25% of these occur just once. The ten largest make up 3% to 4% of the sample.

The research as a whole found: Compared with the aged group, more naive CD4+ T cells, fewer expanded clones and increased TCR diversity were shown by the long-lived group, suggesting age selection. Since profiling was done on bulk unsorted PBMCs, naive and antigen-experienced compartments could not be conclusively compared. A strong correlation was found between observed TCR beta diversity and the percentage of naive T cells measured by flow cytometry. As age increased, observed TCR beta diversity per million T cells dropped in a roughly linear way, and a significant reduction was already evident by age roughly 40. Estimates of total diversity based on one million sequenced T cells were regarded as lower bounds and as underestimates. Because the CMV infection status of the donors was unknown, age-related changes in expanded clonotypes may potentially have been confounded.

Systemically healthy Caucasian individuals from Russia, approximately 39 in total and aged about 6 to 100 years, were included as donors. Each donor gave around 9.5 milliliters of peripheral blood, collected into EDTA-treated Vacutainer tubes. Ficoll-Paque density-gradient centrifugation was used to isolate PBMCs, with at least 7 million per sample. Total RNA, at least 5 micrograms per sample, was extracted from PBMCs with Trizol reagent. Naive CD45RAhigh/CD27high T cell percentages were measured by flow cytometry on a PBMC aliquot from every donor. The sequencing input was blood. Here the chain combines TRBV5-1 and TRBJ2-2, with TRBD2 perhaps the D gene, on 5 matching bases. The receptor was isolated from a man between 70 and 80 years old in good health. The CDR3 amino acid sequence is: CASSLSSSTGELFF. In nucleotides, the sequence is TGCGCCAGCAGCTTGTCTAGCTCCACCGGGGAGCTGTTTTTT.